This is a list of T cell receptor beta chains from one sample in a study of response to subunit inactivated influenza vaccine. Via MiXCR, TCRdb re-called the RT-PCR reads, giving one row per CDR3 protein. The sample holds 170,000 or so distinct CDR3 sequences, roughly 10% seen once. The sample in question was CD8+ T cells sorted from PBMCs, obtained less than 30 months after vaccination. The receptors here all came from a man aged 50 to 75 who received an inactivated influenza vaccine. CDR3s include the opening cysteine and the closing phenylalanine or tryptophan. The order of the fields is D gene, V gene, CDR3 length, clone size, J gene, CDR3 DNA, CDR3 protein. A D gene is named only where the DNA matches it firmly. Rows may omit the clone size; those that give it use once, few, many or a size class.

TRBD2	TRBV4-1	17	few	TRBJ2-1	TGCGCCAGCAGCCAAGACTCTAGCGGGGGACTTTACAATGAGCAGTTCTTC	CASSQDSSGGLYNEQFF
-	TRBV6-5	15	-	TRBJ2-7	TGTGCCAGCAGTTACTCGATGGAGGGGGCGGCCGAGCAGTACTTC	CASSYSMEGAAEQYF
TRBD2	TRBV12-3/TRBV12-4	17	-	TRBJ2-7	TGTACCTGCAGTTTAGCGCGGCTAGCGGGTATATCATACGAGCAGTACTTC	CTCSLARLAGISYEQYF
-	TRBV6-5	15	many	TRBJ1-5	TGTGCCAGCAGTTACTCGGGTTATAGCAATCAGCCCCAGCATTTT	CASSYSGYSNQPQHF
-	TRBV9	14	few	TRBJ2-7	TGTGCCAGCAGCGCCCGAGCAGACTTCTACGAGCAGTACTTC	CASSARADFYEQYF
TRBD1	TRBV6-5	12	-	TRBJ2-1	TGTGCCAGCAGATCCAGGGGGACTGAGCAGTTCTTC	CASRSRGTEQFF
-	TRBV12-3/TRBV12-4	14	few	TRBJ2-1	TGTGCCAGCAGTTTTGACGGGATGTCCAATGAGCAGTTCTTC	CASSFDGMSNEQFF
-	TRBV20-1	13	-	TRBJ1-1	TGCAGTGGTATCAAAAAGGGGAACACTGAAGCTTTCTTT	CSGIKKGNTEAFF
TRBD1	TRBV19	17	-	TRBJ1-1	TGTGCCAGTAGTAGGACAGGACTACCTGAGGCGAACACTGAAGCTTTCTTT	CASSRTGLPEANTEAFF
-	TRBV5-6	13	many	TRBJ1-5	TGTGCCAGCAGCTTAAGCGGGGGGCAGCCCCAGCATTTT	CASSLSGGQPQHF
TRBD2	TRBV4-3	16	few	TRBJ2-1	TGCGCCAGCAGCCAAGAGTTGACTAGCGGATACAATGAGCAGTTCTTC	CASSQELTSGYNEQFF
-	TRBV9	16	-	TRBJ2-5	TGTGCCAGCAGCGTAGGGAATGGGGGAGTGGTAGAGACCCAGTACTTC	CASSVGNGGVVETQYF
-	TRBV5-1	17	many	TRBJ1-2	TGCGCCAGCAGCGAAGCGGACAGCATCTTACTTAACTATGGCTACACCTTC	CASSEADSILLNYGYTF
-	TRBV27	14	few	TRBJ2-7	TGTGCCAGCAGTTTATTGGGTACCCCCTACGAGCAGTACTTC	CASSLLGTPYEQYF
TRBD1	TRBV20-1	13	-	TRBJ2-3	TGCAGTGCTACCAGGGGGCTCGGGGATACGCAGTATTTT	CSATRGLGDTQYF
-	TRBV6-5	12	-	TRBJ2-1	TGTGCCAGCAGTTCGTGGTCCAATGAGCAGTTCTTC	CASSSWSNEQFF
-	TRBV5-4	12	few	TRBJ1-1	TGTGCCAGCAGCGGGGGGGCCACTGAAGCTTTCTTT	CASSGGATEAFF
TRBD1	TRBV7-6	17	-	TRBJ2-1	TGTGCCAGCAGCTTAAAAGCCGGGACAGCTAACTACAATGAGCAGTTCTTC	CASSLKAGTANYNEQFF
-	TRBV12-3/TRBV12-4	15	few	TRBJ2-6	TGTGCCAGCAGTCCCTCGGGCTCTGGGGCCAACGTCCTGACTTTC	CASSPSGSGANVLTF
-	TRBV7-2	15	-	TRBJ2-1	TGTGCCAGCAGCGTCACCGGGACCACCTACAATGAGCAGTTCTTC	CASSVTGTTYNEQFF
TRBD2	TRBV7-2	15	-	TRBJ2-1	TGTGCCAGCAGCTTAGGGGCGGGGGGGCTGAATGAGCAGTTCTTC	CASSLGAGGLNEQFF
-	TRBV20-1	13	-	TRBJ2-1	TGCAGTGCTAGAGACCGTGCCTACGATGAGCAGTTCTTC	CSARDRAYDEQFF
-	TRBV28	13	-	TRBJ1-1	TGTGCCAGCAGTTTAATAGGGTCAACTGAAGCTTTCTTT	CASSLIGSTEAFF
-	TRBV27	17	-	TRBJ2-6	TGTGCCAGCAGTTCTACCAGCAGTGTCTCTGGGGCCAACGTCCTGACTTTC	CASSSTSSVSGANVLTF
-	TRBV10-2	14	many	TRBJ2-7	TGCGCCAGCAGTGATTGGGGCCGATCCTACGAGCAGTACTTC	CASSDWGRSYEQYF
-	TRBV6-5	15	-	TRBJ1-1	TGTGCCAGCAGTTACTCGATCGAGGGGGGGATTGAAGCTTTCTTT	CASSYSIEGGIEAFF
-	TRBV4-1	13	-	TRBJ2-5	TGCGCCAGCAGCCTCGGGGCTGGGCGGACCCAGTACTTC	CASSLGAGRTQYF
TRBD1	TRBV15	17	many	TRBJ1-1	TGTGCCACCAGCAAGACGGGACAGTGGAGGGGTAACACTGAAGCTTTCTTT	CATSKTGQWRGNTEAFF
-	TRBV28	13	few	TRBJ2-1	TGTGCCAGCAGTTTCAAAGCGATTGATGAGCAGTTCTTC	CASSFKAIDEQFF
-	TRBV27	13	many	TRBJ2-5	TGTGCCAGCAGTGGACTCGACCAAGAGACCCAGTACTTC	CASSGLDQETQYF